The 31 T cell receptor delta chains below were found in one sample sequenced in a study of gamma-delta chains in newborns, infants, children. TCRdb re-called the reads with CATT. The sample lists 6,400 or so delta-chain clones; more than 0.6% were seen once. Input material: blood. The receptors come from a child who was a newborn, infant or young child, either healthy, febrile or measles-vaccinated (not recorded which).

Turning to this clone: It differs at one base from a far larger clone, so likely a read error. The same CDR3 arises from other DNA sequences in this sample as well. The chain combines TRDV2 with TRDJ3; 12 nucleotides line up with TRDD3. Germline assignment: CDR1 GEAIGNYY and CDR2 EKD. The CDR3 is 18 residues long. The CDR3 loop is CACDSTGGYSWDTRQMFF. DNA for the CDR3: TGTGCCTGTGACAGTACTGGGGGATACTCCTGGGACACCCGACAAATGTTTTTC.

A note on this clone: A far larger clone is off by one base, so a read error is likely. The chain links TRDV2 to TRDJ1; 12 bases line up with TRDD3. This CDR3 is built from 17 residues. Germline CDR1 and CDR2: GEAIGNYY and EKD. The CDR3 reads CACDILVLGDTGDKPIF. As DNA, the CDR3 is TGTGCCTGTGACATTCTTGTACTGGGGGATACCGGCGATAAACCCATCTTT.

About this clone: The TCRdb protein, from a much larger clone, departs from this DNA's translation at residue 14, likely by read error; the protein shown derives from the DNA. V usage is TRDV2 and J usage is TRDJ3, with TRDD3 as a possible D gene (5 bases). The germline gives CDR1 GEAIGNYY, CDR2 EKD. There are 19 residues in the CDR3. CDR3 bases: TGTGCCTGTGACGCCTGGATAAGGGAAAGCTCCTGGGACATCCGACAGATGTTTTTC. Encoded protein: CACDAWIRESSWDIRQMFF.

The chain links TRDV2 to TRDJ2; TRDD3 matches at 10 bases. Trimming took 2 bases from V and 5 from J; bases not matched to a gene: 7. The CDR3 loop spans 16 amino acids. The germline CDR1 and CDR2 sequences are GEAIGNYY and EKD. In DNA form, the CDR3 reads TGTGCCTGTGACATTCTTGTACTGGGGGATACAGCACAACTCTTCTTT. This translates into CACDILVLGDTAQLFF.

This clone was counted between two and nine times. A clone one base away is much larger, so this may be a read error. The sample carries other DNA sequences with the same CDR3. This chain links TRDV2 with TRDJ3, with 13 positions matching TRDD3. The V segment lost 3 bases and the J segment 1 base; nucleotides outside the gene matches: 11. The CDR3 totals 21 residues. Germline values: CDR1 GEAIGNYY, CDR2 EKD. The chain's CDR3 is CACDGLDWGIRRSWDTRQMFF. The CDR3 DNA reads TGTGCCTGTGACGGATTAGACTGGGGGATACGCAGGTCCTGGGACACCCGACAGATGTTTTTC.

In its sample, this clone ranks as medium-sized. Other DNA variants within this sample encode the same CDR3. The rearrangement joins TRDV2 to TRDJ3; 8 bases line up with TRDD3. The ends lost 3 bases at V and 0 bases at J; junction bases unmatched: 9. Germline values: CDR1 GEAIGNYY, CDR2 EKD. The CDR3 consists of 19 residues. Here the CDR3 reads CACDGGDSPLSWDTRQMFF. The CDR3 bases are TGTGCCTGTGACGGGGGGGATAGCCCTCTCTCCTGGGACACCCGACAGATGTTTTTC.

In regard to this clone: It may be a read error: a sequence one base away is much more abundant. This sample includes further DNA sequences coding for the same CDR3. The chain joins TRDV2 to TRDJ1, with D maybe TRDD3 (5 bases). CDR3 length equals 14 residues. CDR1 and CDR2 (germline): GEAIGNYY, EKD. The CDR3 is CACDTVGYTDKLIF. DNA for the CDR3: TGTGCCTGCGACACCGTGGGATACACCGATAAACTCATCTTT.

For this clone: A single base is all that separates this from a far larger clone, so a read error is likely. The sample carries other DNA sequences with the same CDR3. The chain couples TRDV2 to TRDJ3; D perhaps matches TRDD3 (6 bases). This CDR3 contains 18 residues. Between the trimmed V and J ends, which lost 1 base and 0 bases, there was a span of 12 bases. CDR1 GEAIGNYY and CDR2 EKD come from the germline V gene. CDR3 in DNA: TGTGCCTGTGACACTGGGGGGTACTTCTCCTGGGACACCCGACAGATGTTTTTC. Amino acids: CACDTGGYFSWDTRQMFF.

Concerning this clone itself: This DNA's translation and the protein TCRdb lists, from a much larger clone, do not match at residue 13, likely due to a read error; the protein shown is translated from the DNA. The chain recombines TRDV2 with TRDJ3; 12 bases are a match to TRDD3. This CDR3 is 18 amino acids long. Germline loops: CDR1 GEAIGNYY, CDR2 EKD. The CDR3 coding sequence is TGTGCCTGTGACACCGTACTGGGGGATACCTGGGACATCCGACAGATGTTTTTC. Translated: CACDTVLGDTWDIRQMFF.

Remarks on this clone: Since a much larger clone is just one base distant, this may be a read error. The chain joins TRDV2 to TRDJ1; TRDD3 matches at 9 bases. The germline V gene encodes CDR1 GEAIGNYY and CDR2 EKD. The CDR3 is made up of 18 amino acids. The CDR3 region is CACDTLGTGGRYTDKPIF. Written as DNA, the CDR3 is TGTGCCTGTGACACCCTAGGGACTGGGGGAAGGTACACCGATAAACCCATCTTT.

This clone was seen a few times. With only one base between it and a far larger clone, this is likely a read error. The V and J genes are TRDV2 and TRDJ3; 10 bases line up with TRDD3. Germline-derived CDR1 and CDR2 are GEAIGNYY and EKD. CDR3 size: 17 residues. CDR3 residues: CACDNTGGSWDTRQVFF. Written as DNA, the CDR3 is TGTGCCTGTGACAATACTGGGGGATCCTGGGACACCCGACAGGTGTTTTTC.

About this clone itself: TCRdb's protein for this DNA is that of a much larger clone and differs from the translation at residue 18, likely a read error; the protein shown is the DNA translation. CDR3 sequence reads: CACDSVLGDPSSWDTRQTFF. The DNA for the CDR3 is TGTGCCTGTGACTCCGTACTGGGGGACCCTAGCTCCTGGGACACCCGACAGACGTTTTTC. V gene TRDV2 combines with J gene TRDJ3, with 9 nucleotides matching TRDD3. Germline values: CDR1 GEAIGNYY, CDR2 EKD. The CDR3 length is 20 residues.

In this sample, this clone turned up a few times. TCRdb's entry gives the protein of a much larger clone, which mismatches this DNA's translation at residue 11, likely from a read error; the protein reported here is translated from the DNA. The chain links TRDV2 to TRDJ2, with 10 bases identical to TRDD3. After removal of 2 bases from V and 1 base from J, the junction contained 9 bases not matched to a gene. Germline V gene lookup returns CDR1 GEAIGNYY and CDR2 EKD. The CDR3 is made up of 18 amino acids. The CDR3 protein is CACDNLLGDAYLTAQLFF. The CDR3 DNA reads as TGTGCCTGTGACAACTTACTGGGGGATGCATATTTGACAGCACAACTCTTCTTT.

Within the sample, this clone is large. Other DNA sequences of this sample code for an identical CDR3. V and J are TRDV2 and TRDJ2, with TRDD3 matching over 13 bases. Germline CDR1 and CDR2: GEAIGNYY and EKD. This CDR3 has 15 amino acids. The V segment lost 4 bases and the J segment 6 bases; nucleotides outside the gene matches: 4. This CDR3 is CACDVLGDTPAQLFF. The CDR3 bases are TGTGCCTGTGATGTACTGGGGGATACGCCAGCACAACTCTTCTTT.

With respect to this clone: The protein in TCRdb stems from a much larger clone and differs at residue 5 from this DNA's translation, likely a read error; here the protein is translated from the DNA. The CDR3 sequence is CACDAGGHSSWDTRQMFF. CDR3 DNA sequence: TGTGCCTGTGACGCTGGGGGGCATAGCTCCTGGGACACCCGACAGATGTTTTTC. The chain carries TRDV2 and TRDJ3; TRDD3 aligns across 7 bases. Losses at the gene ends were 3 bases for V and 0 bases for J; bases not matched to a gene: 7. CDR3 length: 18 residues. Germline V gene sequence: CDR1 GEAIGNYY, CDR2 EKD.

This clone was counted a few times. A much larger clone lies one base from this, so it may be a read error. This sample also contains other DNA sequences that code for the same CDR3. The chain is built from TRDV2 and TRDJ3, with 13 bases fitting TRDD3. Germline CDR1 and CDR2: GEAIGNYY and EKD. The CDR3 runs to 18 residues. CDR3 loop: CACDILGDTPWDTRQMFF. The CDR3, as DNA: TGTGCCTGCGACATACTGGGGGATACGCCTTGGGACACCCGACAGATGTTTTTC.

This clone was observed many times. This chain connects TRDV2 to TRDJ2, with 12 bases identical to TRDD3. The CDR3 totals 17 residues. Per germline, CDR1 GEAIGNYY and CDR2 EKD. With V trimmed by 1 base and J by 7 bases, 9 bases remained unmatched. The CDR3 coding sequence is TGTGCCTGTGACACACTGGGGGATACAAGTTTGGGAGCACAACTCTTCTTT. Translated, it gives CACDTLGDTSLGAQLFF.

This clone was seen more than once but under ten times. This clone may be a read error of a much larger clone one base away. V and J are TRDV2 and TRDJ2; D not certain. The germline CDR1 and CDR2 sequences are GEAIGNYY and EKD. The V and J ends lost 0 bases and 6 bases respectively, with 13 bases between them. This CDR3 spans 15 amino acids. The chain's CDR3 is CACDTVWDPPAQLFF. The CDR3 DNA reads as TGTGCCTGTGACACCGTGTGGGACCCACCAGCACAACTCTTCTTT.

This clone was counted only a few times. A much larger clone lies one base from this, so it may be a read error. The CDR3 bases are TGTGCCTGTGACCTACTGGGGGATAACACCGATAACCTCATCTTT. Its translation is CACDLLGDNTDNLIF. V usage is TRDV2 and J usage is TRDJ1; 11 bases line up with TRDD3. The CDR3 is made up of 15 amino acids. CDR1 and CDR2 (germline): GEAIGNYY, EKD.

On this clone itself: This probably arose from a read error, given a far larger clone one base away. The limits of the CDR3 on the DNA are not certain, so only TCRdb's listed CDR3 is given. Other DNA sequences of this sample code for an identical CDR3. The chain combines TRDV2 with TRDJ3; the table calls TRDD3, which could not be checked here. Germline V gene data show CDR1 as GEAIGNYY and CDR2 as EKD. The CDR3 is 18 amino acids in total, end residues counted. CDR3 amino acids: CACDPWGIGSWDTRQMFF.

This clone has at least ten counts. It is likely a read error: a sequence one base away is far more abundant. Other DNA sequences in this specimen translate into the identical CDR3. The rearrangement links TRDV2 to TRDJ3; tentative D call: TRDD3 (5 bases). Germline CDR1 reads GEAIGNYY; CDR2 reads EKD. CDR3 length: 21 residues. The CDR3 DNA is TGCGCCTGTGACACCGTCACCCTGCGGGGGTTAGGCTCCTGGGACACCCGACAGATGTTTTTC. This sequence encodes CACDTVTLRGLGSWDTRQMFF.

This clone was seen only a few times. This chain joins TRAV29/DV5 and TRDJ1; 10 bases fit TRDD3. This CDR3 spans 14 amino acids. V lost 2 bases to trimming and J lost 0 bases; unmatched junction nucleotides: 1. Germline CDR1 and CDR2: NSMFDY and ISSIKDK. CDR3 in DNA: TGTGCAGCAAGTACTGGGGGATACACCGATAAACTCATCTTT. Its translation: CAASTGGYTDKLIF.

This clone was seen a handful of times. TCRdb's protein, taken from a much larger clone, differs from this DNA's translation at residue 12, likely owing to a read error; the protein displayed comes from the DNA. The chain carries TRDV2 and TRDJ3; 9 nucleotides match TRDD3. Per germline, CDR1 GEAIGNYY and CDR2 EKD. The length of the CDR3 is 18 residues. CDR3 bases: TGTGCCTGTGACCCCTGGGGGATCGGGTCCTGGAACACCCGACAGATGTTTTTC. Protein product: CACDPWGIGSWNTRQMFF.

The table lists this clone with a few counts. With a much larger clone just one base away, this may be a read error. The rearrangement uses TRDV2 and TRDJ3; 8 bases line up with TRDD3. The length of the CDR3 is 18 residues. The germline gives CDR1 GEAIGNYY, CDR2 EKD. CDR3 residues: CACDTGGFYSWDIRQMFF. The CDR3 DNA reads TGTGCCTGTGACACTGGGGGATTTTACTCCTGGGACATCCGACAGATGTTTTTC.

This clone was observed a few times. Germline and junction disagree at one end, which may indicate a read error. The chain recombines TRDV2 with TRDJ1; D is perhaps TRDD3 (6 bases). Germline V gene data show CDR1 as GEAIGNYY and CDR2 as EKD. This CDR3 contains 14 residues. CDR3 in DNA: TGTGCCTGCGACACCGTTGAGGGATACGATAAACTCATCTTT. Its protein product is CACDTVEGYDKLIF.

With respect to this clone: TCRdb's protein for this DNA is that of a much larger clone and differs from the translation at residue 4, likely a read error; the protein shown is the DNA translation. The rearrangement uses TRDV2 and TRDJ1, with 8 bases that match TRDD3. Per the germline V gene, CDR1 is GEAIGNYY and CDR2 is EKD. The junction had 4 bases not matched to a gene; V was cut back by 6 bases and J by 2 bases. The CDR3 covers 13 residues. The CDR3 protein is CACHYWGTDKLIF. The DNA for the CDR3 is TGTGCCTGTCACTACTGGGGGACCGATAAACTCATCTTT.

By sample share, this clone is medium-sized. Other DNA sequences from this sample encode an identical CDR3 as well. This rearrangement joins TRDV2 to TRDJ1; 7 bases line up with TRDD3. Germline V lookup: CDR1 GEAIGNYY, CDR2 EKD. This CDR3 contains 16 residues. V lost 0 bases and J lost 0; bases outside the gene matches: 6. For the CDR3, the DNA is TGTGCCTGTGACACCGTAGAGGATACGTACACCGATAAACTCATCTTT. Residues: CACDTVEDTYTDKLIF.

This clone was found many times. A clone one base away is much larger, so this may be a read error. The identical CDR3 is also encoded by other nucleotide sequences in the sample. This chain joins TRDV2 and TRDJ2; perhaps TRDD3 as D (5 bases). CDR1 GEAIGNYY and CDR2 EKD come from the germline V gene. The CDR3 is 17 residues long. CDR3 protein: CACDSLGGLALTAQLFF. In DNA form, the CDR3 reads TGTGCCTGTGACAGCCTGGGTGGATTGGCTTTGACCGCACAACTCTTCTTT.

This clone is medium-sized (0.01 to 0.1%). CDR3 nucleotides: TGTGCCTGTGACACCGCGGAGAACTGGGGGCCCTTCACCCGACAGATGTTTTTC. As protein: CACDTAENWGPFTRQMFF. The chain is built from TRDV2 and TRDJ3, with 8 bases fitting TRDD3. The germline V gene has CDR1 GEAIGNYY and CDR2 EKD. This CDR3 is 18 amino acids long. Trimming took 0 bases from V and 9 from J; bases not matched to a gene: 12.

The sample holds a few counts of this clone. The protein given by TCRdb reflects a much larger clone and differs at residue 7 from this DNA's translation, likely from a read error; the protein shown is the DNA's translation. Other DNA sequences from this sample encode an identical CDR3 as well. The V gene is TRDV2, the J gene TRDJ3, with TRDD3 identical over 8 bases. Germline V lookup: CDR1 GEAIGNYY, CDR2 EKD. V gave up 0 bases and J gave up 1 base; unmatched junction bases: 7. The CDR3 totals 19 residues. Here the CDR3 DNA reads TGTGCCTGTGACACCGTACCGGGGGATATTTCCTGGGACACCCGACAGATGTTTTTC. Protein: CACDTVPGDISWDTRQMFF.

Remarks on this clone: At one boundary the junction diverges from the germline segment, which might be a read error. The V gene is TRDV2, the J gene TRDJ3, with 10 bases aligning to TRDD3. The CDR3 spans 20 residues. Germline V lookup: CDR1 GEAIGNYY, CDR2 EKD. The CDR3 region is CACDTVLGDSSPWDARQMFF. As DNA, the CDR3 is TGTGCCTGTGACACCGTACTGGGGGATTCTAGCCCCTGGGACGCCCGACAGATGTTTTTC.